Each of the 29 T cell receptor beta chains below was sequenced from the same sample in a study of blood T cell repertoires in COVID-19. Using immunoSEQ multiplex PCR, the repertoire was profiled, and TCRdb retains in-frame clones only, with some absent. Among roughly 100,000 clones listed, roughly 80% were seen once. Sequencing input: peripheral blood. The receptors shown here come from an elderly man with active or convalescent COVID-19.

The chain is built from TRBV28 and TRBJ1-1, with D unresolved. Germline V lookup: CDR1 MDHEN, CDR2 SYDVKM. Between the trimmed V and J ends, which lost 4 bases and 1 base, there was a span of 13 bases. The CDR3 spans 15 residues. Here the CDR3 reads CASSSPRAGNTEAFF. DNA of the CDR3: TGTGCCAGCAGTTCACCCCGGGCGGGGAACACTGAAGCTTTCTTT.

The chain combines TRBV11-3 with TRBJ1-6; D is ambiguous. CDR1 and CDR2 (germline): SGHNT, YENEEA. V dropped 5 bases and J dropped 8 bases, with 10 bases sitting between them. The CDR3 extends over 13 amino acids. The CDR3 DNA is TGTGCCAGCAGCCAATCCCGGGATTCACCCCTCCACTTT. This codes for CASSQSRDSPLHF. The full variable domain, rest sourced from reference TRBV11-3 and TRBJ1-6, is EAGVVQSPRYKIIEKKQPVAFWCNPISGHNTLYWYLQNLGQGPELLIRYENEEAVDDSQLPKDRFSAERLKGVDSTLKIQPAELGDSAVYLCASSQSRDSPLHFGNGTRLTVT.

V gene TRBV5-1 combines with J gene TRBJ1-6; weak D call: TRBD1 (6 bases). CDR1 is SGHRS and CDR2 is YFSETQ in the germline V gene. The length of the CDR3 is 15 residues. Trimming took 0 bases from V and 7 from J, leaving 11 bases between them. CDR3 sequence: CASSLAGQPNSPLHF. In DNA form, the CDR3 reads TGCGCCAGCAGCTTGGCAGGACAGCCAAATTCACCCCTCCACTTT.

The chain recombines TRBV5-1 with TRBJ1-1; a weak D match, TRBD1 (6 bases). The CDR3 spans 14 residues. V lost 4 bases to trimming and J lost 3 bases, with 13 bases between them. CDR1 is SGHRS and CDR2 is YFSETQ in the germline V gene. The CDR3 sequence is CASSPGQSYTEAFF. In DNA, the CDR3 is TGCGCCAGCAGCCCTGGACAGTCTTACACTGAAGCTTTCTTT.

The CDR3 here is CSVVQADRNTEAFF. The DNA for the CDR3 is TGCAGCGTTGTACAGGCAGACCGGAACACTGAAGCTTTCTTT. The genes are TRBV29-1 and TRBJ1-1; possibly TRBD1 for D (5 bases). Germline CDR1 is SQVTM and CDR2 is ANQGSEA. The V end lost 4 bases, the J end lost 1 base, and 13 bases lay between the germline ends. The length of the CDR3 is 14 residues.

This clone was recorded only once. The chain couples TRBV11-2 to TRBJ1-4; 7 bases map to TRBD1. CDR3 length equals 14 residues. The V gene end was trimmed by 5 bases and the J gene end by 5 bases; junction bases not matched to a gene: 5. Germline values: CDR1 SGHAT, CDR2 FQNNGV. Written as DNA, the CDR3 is TGTGCCAGCAGCCCGACAGGGTTGAATGAAAAACTGTTTTTT. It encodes CASSPTGLNEKLFF. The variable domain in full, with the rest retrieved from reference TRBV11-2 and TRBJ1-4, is EAGVAQSPRYKIIEKRQSVAFWCNPISGHATLYWYQQILGQGPKLLIQFQNNGVVDDSQLPKDRFSAERLKGVDSTLKIQPAKLEDSAVYLCASSPTGLNEKLFFGSGTQLSVL.

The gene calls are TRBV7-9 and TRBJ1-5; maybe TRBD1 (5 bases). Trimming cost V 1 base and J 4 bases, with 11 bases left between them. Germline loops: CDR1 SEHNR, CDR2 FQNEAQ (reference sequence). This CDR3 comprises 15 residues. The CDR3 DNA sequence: TGTGCCAGCAGCTTAGACAGGTCCGCAAATCAGCCCCAGCATTTT. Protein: CASSLDRSANQPQHF.

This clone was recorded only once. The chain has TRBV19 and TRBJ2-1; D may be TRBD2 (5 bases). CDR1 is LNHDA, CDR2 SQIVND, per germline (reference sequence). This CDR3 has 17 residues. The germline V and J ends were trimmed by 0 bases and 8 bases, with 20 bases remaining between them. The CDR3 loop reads CASSIDPTGSDVYEQFF. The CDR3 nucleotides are TGTGCCAGTAGTATAGATCCTACGGGGTCGGATGTCTATGAGCAGTTCTTC.

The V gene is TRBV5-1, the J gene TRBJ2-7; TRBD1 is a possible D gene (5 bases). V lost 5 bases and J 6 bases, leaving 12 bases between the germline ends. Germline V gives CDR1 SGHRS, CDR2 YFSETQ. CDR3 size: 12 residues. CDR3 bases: TGCGCCAGCAGGAACTCAGGGCGCGAGCAGTACTTC. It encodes CASRNSGREQYF.

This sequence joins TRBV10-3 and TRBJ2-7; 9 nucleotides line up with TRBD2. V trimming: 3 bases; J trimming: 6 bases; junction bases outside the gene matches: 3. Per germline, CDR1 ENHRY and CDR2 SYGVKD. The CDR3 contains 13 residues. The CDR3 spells CAISEGLAREQYF. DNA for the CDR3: TGTGCCATCAGTGAAGGACTAGCGCGCGAGCAGTACTTC.

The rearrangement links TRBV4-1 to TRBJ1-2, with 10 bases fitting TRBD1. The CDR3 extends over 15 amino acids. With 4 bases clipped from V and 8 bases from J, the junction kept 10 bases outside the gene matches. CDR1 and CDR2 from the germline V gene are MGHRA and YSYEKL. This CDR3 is CASSPTWDRGTGYTF. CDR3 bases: TGCGCCAGCAGCCCTACCTGGGACAGGGGTACGGGCTACACCTTC.

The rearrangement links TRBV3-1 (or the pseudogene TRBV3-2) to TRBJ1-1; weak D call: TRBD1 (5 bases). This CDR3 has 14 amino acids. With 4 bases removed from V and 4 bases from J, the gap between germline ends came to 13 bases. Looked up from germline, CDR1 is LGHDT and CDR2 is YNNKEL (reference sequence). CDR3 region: CASSPGTRGTEAFF. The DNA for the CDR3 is TGTGCCAGCAGCCCGGGGACGCGGGGCACTGAAGCTTTCTTT.

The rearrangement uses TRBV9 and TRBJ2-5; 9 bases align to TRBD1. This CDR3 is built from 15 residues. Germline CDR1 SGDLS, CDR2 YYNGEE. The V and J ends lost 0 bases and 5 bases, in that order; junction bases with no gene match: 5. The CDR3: CASSVGTGDGETQYF. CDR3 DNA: TGTGCCAGCAGCGTAGGGACAGGGGATGGGGAGACCCAGTACTTC.

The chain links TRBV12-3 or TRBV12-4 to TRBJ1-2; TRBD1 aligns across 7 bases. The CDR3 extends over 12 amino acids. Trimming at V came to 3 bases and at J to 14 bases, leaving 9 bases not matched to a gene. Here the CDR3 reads CASSLERGPVTF. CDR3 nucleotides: TGTGCCAGCAGTTTGGAGAGGGGGCCGGTAACCTTC.

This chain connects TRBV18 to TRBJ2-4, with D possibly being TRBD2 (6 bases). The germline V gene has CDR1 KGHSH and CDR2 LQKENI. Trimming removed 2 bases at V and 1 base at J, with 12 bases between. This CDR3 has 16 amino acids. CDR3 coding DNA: TGTGCCAGCTCACCAAGGGCTAGCGCTGCCAAAAACATTCAGTACTTC. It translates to CASSPRASAAKNIQYF.

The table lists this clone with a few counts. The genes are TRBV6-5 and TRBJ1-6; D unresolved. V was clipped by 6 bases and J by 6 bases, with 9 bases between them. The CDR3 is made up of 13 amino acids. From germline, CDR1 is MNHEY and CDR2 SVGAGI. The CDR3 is CASRQATNSPLHF. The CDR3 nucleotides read TGTGCCAGCAGGCAGGCGACTAATTCACCCCTCCACTTT.

The CDR3 DNA follows: TGTGCCAGCAGCGGGGGGGTGAACACCGGGGAGCTGTTTTTT. Protein product: CASSGGVNTGELFF. The gene calls are TRBV11-3 and TRBJ2-2; 7 bases map to TRBD2. The CDR3 contains 14 residues. J lost 1 base, V lost 5 bases, and 1 base had no gene match. The V gene's germline CDR1 is SGHNT and CDR2 YENEEA.

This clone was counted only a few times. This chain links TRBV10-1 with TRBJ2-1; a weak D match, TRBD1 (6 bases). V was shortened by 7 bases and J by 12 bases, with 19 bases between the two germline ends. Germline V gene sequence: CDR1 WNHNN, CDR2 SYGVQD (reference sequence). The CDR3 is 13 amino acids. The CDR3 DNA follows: TGCGCCAGCATCAAAGACCACTTAGGGGGGCAGTTCTTC. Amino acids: CASIKDHLGGQFF.

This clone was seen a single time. The CDR3 DNA follows: TGCAGCGTTGACGGACAGGGGAGAGCTTTCTTT. The encoded protein is CSVDGQGRAFF. The genes are TRBV29-1 and TRBJ1-1; TRBD1 aligns across 9 bases. This CDR3 region has 11 residues. The germline gives CDR1 SQVTM, CDR2 ANQGSEA. The ends lost 3 bases at V and 10 bases at J; junction bases unmatched: 3.

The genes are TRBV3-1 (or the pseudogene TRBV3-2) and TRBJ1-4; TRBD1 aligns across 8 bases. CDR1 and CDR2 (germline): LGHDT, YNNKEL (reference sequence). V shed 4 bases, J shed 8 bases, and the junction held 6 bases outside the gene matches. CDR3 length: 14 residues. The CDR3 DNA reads TGTGCCAGCAGCCCGACAGGGGTTGGCGAAAAACTGTTTTTT. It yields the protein CASSPTGVGEKLFF.

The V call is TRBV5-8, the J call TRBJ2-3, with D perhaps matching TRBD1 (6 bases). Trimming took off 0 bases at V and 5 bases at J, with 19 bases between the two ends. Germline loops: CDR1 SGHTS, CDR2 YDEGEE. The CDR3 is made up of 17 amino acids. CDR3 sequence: CASSLGWSTGRGDTQYF. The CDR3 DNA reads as TGTGCCAGCAGCTTGGGTTGGTCCACAGGGCGAGGAGATACGCAGTATTTT.

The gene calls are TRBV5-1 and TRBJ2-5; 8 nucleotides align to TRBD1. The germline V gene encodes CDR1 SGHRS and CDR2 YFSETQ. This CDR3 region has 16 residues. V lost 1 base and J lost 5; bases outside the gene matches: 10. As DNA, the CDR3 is TGCGCCAGCAGCTTGATTCTCAGGGGGCGCGGGGAGACCCAGTACTTC. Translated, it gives CASSLILRGRGETQYF.

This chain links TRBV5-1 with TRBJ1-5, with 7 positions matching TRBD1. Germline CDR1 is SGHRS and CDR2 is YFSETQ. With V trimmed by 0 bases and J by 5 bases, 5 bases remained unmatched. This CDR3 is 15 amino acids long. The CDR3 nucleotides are TGCGCCAGCAGCTTGGGAGGGGGCCTAGATCAGCCCCAGCATTTT. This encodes CASSLGGGLDQPQHF.

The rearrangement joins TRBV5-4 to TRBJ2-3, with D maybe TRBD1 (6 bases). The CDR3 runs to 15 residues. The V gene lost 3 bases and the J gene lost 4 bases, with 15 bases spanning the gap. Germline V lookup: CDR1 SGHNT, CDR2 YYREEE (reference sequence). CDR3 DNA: TGTGCCAGCAGCTCCCGGATGGGGGCCGCAGATACGCAGTATTTT. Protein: CASSSRMGAADTQYF.

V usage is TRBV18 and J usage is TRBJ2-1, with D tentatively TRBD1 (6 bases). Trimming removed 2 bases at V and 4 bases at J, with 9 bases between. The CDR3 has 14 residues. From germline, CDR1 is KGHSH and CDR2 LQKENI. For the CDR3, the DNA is TGTGCCAGCTCACCAGGGGGCGGGTACAATGAGCAGTTCTTC. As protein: CASSPGGGYNEQFF.

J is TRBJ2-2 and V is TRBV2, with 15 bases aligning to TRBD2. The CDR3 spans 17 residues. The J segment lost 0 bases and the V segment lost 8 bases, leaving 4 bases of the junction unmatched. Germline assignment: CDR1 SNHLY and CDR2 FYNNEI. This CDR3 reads CASSRTSGGANTGELFF. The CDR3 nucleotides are TGTGCCAGCTCGAGGACTAGCGGGGGGGCGAACACCGGGGAGCTGTTTTTT.

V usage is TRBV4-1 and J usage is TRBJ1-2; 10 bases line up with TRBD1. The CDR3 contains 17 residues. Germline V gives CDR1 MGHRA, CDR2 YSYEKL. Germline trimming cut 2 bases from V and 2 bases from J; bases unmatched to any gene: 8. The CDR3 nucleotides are TGCGCCAGCAGCCAATGGCCGGGGACAGGGGCCAACTATGGCTACACCTTC. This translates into CASSQWPGTGANYGYTF.

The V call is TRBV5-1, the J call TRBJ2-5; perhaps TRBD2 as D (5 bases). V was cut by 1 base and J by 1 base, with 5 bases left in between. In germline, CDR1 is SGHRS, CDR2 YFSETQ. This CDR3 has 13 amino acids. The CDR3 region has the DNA TGCGCCAGCAGCTTGACTAGCCAAGAGACCCAGTACTTC. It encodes CASSLTSQETQYF.

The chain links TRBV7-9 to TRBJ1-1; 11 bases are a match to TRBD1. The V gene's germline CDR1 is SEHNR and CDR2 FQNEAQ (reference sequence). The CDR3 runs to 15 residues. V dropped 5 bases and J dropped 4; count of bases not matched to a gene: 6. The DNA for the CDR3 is TGTGCCAGCAGCCCCGGACAGGGGGCCGGCACTGAAGCTTTCTTT. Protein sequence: CASSPGQGAGTEAFF. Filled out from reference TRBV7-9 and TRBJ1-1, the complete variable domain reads DTGVSQNPRHKITKRGQNVTFRCDPISEHNRLYWYRQTLGQGPEFLTYFQNEAQLEKSRLLSDRFSAERPKGSFSTLEIQRTEQGDSAMYLCASSPGQGAGTEAFFGQGTRLTVV.